This T cell receptor (beta chain) emerged from a study of radiotherapy plus CTLA-4 blockade in lung cancer. About the study: Disease control reached over 30%, with objective responses in approximately 17%.

The repertoire was sequenced with immunoSEQ multiplex PCR; TCRdb's copy has only in-frame clones and lacks some. The sample contains approximately 47,000 clones, 82% of which appear only once. The germline V gene has CDR1 SGHRS and CDR2 YFSETQ. The CDR3 spans 12 residues. V was shortened by 4 bases and J by 4 bases, with 9 bases between the two germline ends. V usage is TRBV5-1 and J usage is TRBJ2-7; a weak D match, TRBD1 (6 bases). The sample consisted of peripheral blood, taken from a patient treated with radiotherapy plus ipilimumab. The sequence was obtained from a human donor with non-small cell lung cancer who had stable disease on radiotherapy plus ipilimumab. The CDR3 DNA reads as TGCGCCAGCAGCACGACAGGATACGAGCAGTACTTC. It encodes CASSTTGYEQYF.